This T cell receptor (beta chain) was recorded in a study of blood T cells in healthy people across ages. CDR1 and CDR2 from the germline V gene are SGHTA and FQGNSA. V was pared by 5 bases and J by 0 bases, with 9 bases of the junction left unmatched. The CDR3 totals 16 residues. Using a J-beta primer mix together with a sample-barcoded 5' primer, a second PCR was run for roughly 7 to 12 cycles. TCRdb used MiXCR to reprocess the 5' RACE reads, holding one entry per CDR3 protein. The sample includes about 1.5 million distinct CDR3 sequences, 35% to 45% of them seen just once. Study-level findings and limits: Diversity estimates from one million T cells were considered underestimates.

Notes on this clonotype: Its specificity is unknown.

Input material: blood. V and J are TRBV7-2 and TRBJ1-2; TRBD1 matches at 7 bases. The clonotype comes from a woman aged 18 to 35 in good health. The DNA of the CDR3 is TGTGCCAGCAGCCCCCACCGGGACAGAGCTAACTATGGCTACACCTTC. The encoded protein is CASSPHRDRANYGYTF.